This section outlines one T cell receptor (beta chain) sequence together with its context. Its antigen is as yet unknown. When replicate PCRs were run on sorted subsets, they used 200 ng DNA, approximately 33,000 T cell genomes. The table came from immunoSEQ multiplex PCR; TCRdb's copy has only in-frame clones and leaves some out. This sample carries nearly 1,000,000 clones, approximately 80% of them seen once, and the ten largest clones take around 1.4%. The V segment lost 6 bases and the J segment 0 bases; nucleotides outside the gene matches: 7. CDR1 and CDR2 from the germline V gene are SNHLY and FYNNEI. The CDR3 length is 15 residues. The data derive from a study of shared clonotypes between healthy human individuals. About the research overall: Per donor, three plates held CD4 naive cells, three held CD4 memory, two held CD8 naive and one held CD8 memory. Study outcomes and limitations: Clonotypes which were not shared had lower generation probabilities than clonotypes that all four donors shared.

This sequence originates from a young man in good health. This chain connects TRBV2 to TRBJ1-1; TRBD1 aligns across 7 bases. Sequencing used memory CD4+ T cells sorted from blood. Documented subset: CD45RA-negative fraction. The CDR3 region is CASRPTGTVNTEAFF. The CDR3 region has the DNA TGTGCCAGCAGGCCCACCGGGACAGTGAACACTGAAGCTTTCTTT.